The next 13 T cell receptor beta chains were all read from a single sample in a study of T-cell reconstitution after alpha-beta-depleted transplantation in children. The TCRbeta library incorporated unique molecular identifiers. TCRdb reprocessed the PCR reads with MiXCR, giving one entry per CDR3 protein. Of about 360,000 distinct CDR3 sequences in the sample, 13% were seen once. This material consisted of PBMCs, taken from the stem cell graft. Source of these receptors: a human donor who donated a stem cell graft to a child with Fanconi anemia.

This clonotype was counted between two and nine times. J is TRBJ1-1 and V is TRBV30; D not certain. CDR3 size: 12 residues. Trimming took 2 bases from V and 4 from J, leaving 8 bases between them. Germline CDR1 is GTSNPN and CDR2 is SVGIG (reference sequence). The CDR3 nucleotides are TGTGCCTGGAGTATGATGATCACTGAAGCTTTCTTT. Translating gives CAWSMMITEAFF.

This rearrangement joins TRBV12-3 or TRBV12-4 to TRBJ1-1; D not resolved. The CDR3 consists of 14 residues. V lost 3 bases and J lost 3, with 11 bases in between. As DNA, the CDR3 is TGTGCCAGCAGTTTGGGCAGGATGGACACTGAAGCTTTCTTT. Protein sequence: CASSLGRMDTEAFF.

This clonotype was detected a few times. V usage is TRBV5-1 and J usage is TRBJ1-2; no clear D. CDR1 is SGHRS, CDR2 YFSETQ, per germline. Trimming took 5 bases from V and 4 from J, leaving 12 bases between them. The CDR3 spans 13 residues. The chain's CDR3 is CASRTGLAYGYTF. The DNA of the CDR3 is TGCGCCAGCAGAACTGGTCTCGCCTATGGCTACACCTTC. Based on the CDR3 plus reference TRBV5-1 and TRBJ1-2, the full variable domain is KAGVTQTPRYLIKTRGQQVTLSCSPISGHRSVSWYQQTPGQGLQFLFEYFSETQRNKGNFPGRFSGRQFSNSRSEMNVSTLELGDSALYLCASRTGLAYGYTFGSGTRLTVV.

This clonotype occurred a few times. The V and J genes are TRBV10-3 and TRBJ2-1; D is perhaps TRBD2 (5 bases). CDR3 length equals 14 residues. The germline V and J ends were trimmed by 6 bases and 6 bases, with 15 bases remaining between them. Germline CDR1 is ENHRY and CDR2 is SYGVKD. CDR3 sequence: CAIRDFLGSNEQFF. For the CDR3, the DNA is TGTGCCATCAGGGACTTTCTAGGGTCCAATGAGCAGTTCTTC.

V gene TRBV29-1 combines with J gene TRBJ1-1; D might be TRBD1 (5 bases). Trimming left V 5 bases short and J 9 bases short, with 25 bases between. This CDR3 has 15 residues. Per germline, CDR1 SQVTM and CDR2 ANQGSEA. DNA of the CDR3: TGCAGCGTTCTTCCCCGGGGGGGTGGAGTCGGTCAAGCTTTCTTT. Its protein product is CSVLPRGGGVGQAFF.

This clonotype was seen many times. The rearrangement uses TRBV29-1 and TRBJ1-1, with D hard to call. The CDR3 spans 13 residues. Germline CDR1 is SQVTM and CDR2 is ANQGSEA. Trimming pared 4 bases from V and 5 bases from J, leaving 14 bases between. CDR3 loop: CSVGLQRETEAFF. Here the CDR3 DNA reads TGCAGCGTTGGTCTACAGAGGGAGACTGAAGCTTTCTTT.

This clonotype was counted many times. The CDR3 DNA sequence: TGTGCCAGCAGCTCGCAGGGGAACACTGAAGCTTTCTTT. Translating it yields CASSSQGNTEAFF. J is TRBJ1-1 and V is TRBV12-3 or TRBV12-4, with D maybe TRBD1 (5 bases). V was clipped by 6 bases and J by 1 base, with 9 bases between them. The CDR3 contains 13 residues.

The V and J genes are TRBV23-1 and TRBJ1-1; D is ambiguous. TRBV23-1 is identified as an open reading frame with a role that is uncertain. V was clipped by 9 bases and J by 0 bases, with 14 bases between them. This CDR3 comprises 14 residues. The chain's CDR3 is CASRRGYMNTEAFF. The CDR3 DNA sequence: TGCGCCAGTAGAAGAGGTTACATGAACACTGAAGCTTTCTTT.

This clonotype turned up a few times. The chain combines TRBV30 with TRBJ1-3; no clear D gene. The CDR3 has 13 amino acids. In germline, CDR1 is GTSNPN, CDR2 SVGIG (reference sequence). Trimming cost V 3 bases and J 3 bases, with 9 bases left between them. CDR3 in DNA: TGTGCCTGGAGGAGGGAAAATGGAAACACCATATATTTT. Translated, it gives CAWRRENGNTIYF.

This clonotype has at least ten counts. The chain links TRBV7-6 to TRBJ2-3; the D is unclear. The CDR3 extends over 16 amino acids. Trimming removed 1 base at V and 0 bases at J, with 11 bases between. Per the germline V gene, CDR1 is SGHVS and CDR2 is FNYEAQ. The CDR3 nucleotides are TGTGCCAGCAGCTTAGTCCCGCGGTCTAGCACAGATACGCAGTATTTT. Its translation is CASSLVPRSSTDTQYF.

This clonotype was counted only a few times. The chain has TRBV20-1 and TRBJ1-5, with D unresolved. From germline, CDR1 is DFQATT and CDR2 SNEGSKA (reference sequence). The CDR3 consists of 13 residues. Trimming pared 5 bases from V and 0 bases from J, leaving 8 bases between. CDR3 nucleotides: TGCAGTGCTCGGGGTAATAGCAATCAGCCCCAGCATTTT. It is translated as CSARGNSNQPQHF.

This clonotype was found a few times. This chain joins TRBV3-1 and TRBJ2-3; 9 bases agree with TRBD2. V was pared by 0 bases and J by 6 bases, with 7 bases of the junction left unmatched. CDR1 is LGHDT and CDR2 is YNNKEL in the germline V gene (reference sequence). The CDR3 consists of 16 residues. CDR3 in amino acids: CASSQDRLAGTDTQYF. CDR3 DNA sequence: TGTGCCAGCAGCCAAGATCGCCTAGCGGGGACCGATACGCAGTATTTT.

The chain carries TRBV6-5 and TRBJ2-5, with D possibly matching TRBD2 (7 bases). Germline V lookup: CDR1 MNHEY, CDR2 SVGAGI. V lost 2 bases and J 4 bases, leaving 11 bases between the germline ends. The CDR3 consists of 14 residues. The CDR3 DNA sequence: TGTGCCAGCAGTTACGGGGGGGGGCGAGAGACCCAGTACTTC. Protein: CASSYGGGRETQYF.